This T cell receptor (beta chain) came from a study of T cells in Graves' hyperthyroidism and ophthalmopathy. Notes on the study in general: Among thyroid clonotypes expanded above 0.001, most also appeared in blood.

Researchers took RNA transcripts and amplified the TCR beta CDR3 regions from them. First-round RT-PCR targeting the TCR CDR3 was performed with the HTBI primer set. TCRdb ran MiXCR on the multiplex PCR reads and lists one entry per CDR3 protein. The sample contains 300,000 to 400,000 distinct CDR3 sequences, 21% of which appear only once. Over 18 months, lack of ophthalmopathy progression marked Graves' hyperthyroidism as stable. Germline V CDR1 and CDR2: LNHDA, SQIVND (reference sequence). V lost 3 bases, J lost 0 bases, and 9 bases lay in between. This CDR3 is built from 15 residues. This clonotype was seen only a few times. Its cognate antigen is unknown.

Source material: blood. The clonotype comes from a woman between 50 and 59 years old with Graves' hyperthyroidism. The chain links TRBV19 to TRBJ1-5; weak D call: TRBD1 (6 bases). DNA of the CDR3: TGTGCCAGTAGTATCGGGGGGCTTAGCAATCAGCCCCAGCATTTT. This translates into CASSIGGLSNQPQHF. The variable domain in full, completed from reference TRBV19 and TRBJ1-5, reads DGGITQSPKYLFRKEGQNVTLSCEQNLNHDAMYWYRQDPGQGLRLIYYSQIVNDFQKGDIAEGYSVSREKKESFPLTVTSAQKNPTAFYLCASSIGGLSNQPQHFGDGTRLSIL.